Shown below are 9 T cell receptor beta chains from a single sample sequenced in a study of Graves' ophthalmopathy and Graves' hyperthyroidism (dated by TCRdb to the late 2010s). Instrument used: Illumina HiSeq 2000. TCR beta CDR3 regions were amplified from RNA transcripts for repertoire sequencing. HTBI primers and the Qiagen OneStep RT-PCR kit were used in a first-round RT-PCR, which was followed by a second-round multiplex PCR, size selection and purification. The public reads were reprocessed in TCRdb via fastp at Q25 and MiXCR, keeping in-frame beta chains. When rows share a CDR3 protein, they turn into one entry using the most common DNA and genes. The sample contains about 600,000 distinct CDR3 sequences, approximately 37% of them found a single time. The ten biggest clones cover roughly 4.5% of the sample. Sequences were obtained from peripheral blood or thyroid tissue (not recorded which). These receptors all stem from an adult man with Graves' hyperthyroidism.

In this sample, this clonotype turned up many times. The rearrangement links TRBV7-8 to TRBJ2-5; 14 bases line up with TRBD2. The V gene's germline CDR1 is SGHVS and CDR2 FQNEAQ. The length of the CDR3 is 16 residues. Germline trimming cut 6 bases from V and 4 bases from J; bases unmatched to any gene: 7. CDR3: CASSSPGTSGRETQYF. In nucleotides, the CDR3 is TGTGCCAGCAGTTCCCCCGGGACTAGCGGGAGAGAGACCCAGTACTTC.

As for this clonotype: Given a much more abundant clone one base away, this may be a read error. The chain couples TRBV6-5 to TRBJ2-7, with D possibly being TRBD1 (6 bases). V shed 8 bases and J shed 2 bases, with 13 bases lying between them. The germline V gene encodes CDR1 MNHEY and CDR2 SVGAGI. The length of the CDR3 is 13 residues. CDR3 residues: CASGTPGAYEQYF. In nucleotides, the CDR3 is TGTGCCAGCGGAACCCCAGGGGCCTACGAGCAGTACTTC.

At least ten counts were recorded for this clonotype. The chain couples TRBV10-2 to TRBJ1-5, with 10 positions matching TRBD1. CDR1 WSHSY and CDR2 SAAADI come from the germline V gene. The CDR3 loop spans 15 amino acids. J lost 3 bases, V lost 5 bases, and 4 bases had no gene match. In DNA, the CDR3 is TGCGCCAGCAGTTCAGGGACAGGGGACAATCAGCCCCAGCATTTT. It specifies CASSSGTGDNQPQHF.

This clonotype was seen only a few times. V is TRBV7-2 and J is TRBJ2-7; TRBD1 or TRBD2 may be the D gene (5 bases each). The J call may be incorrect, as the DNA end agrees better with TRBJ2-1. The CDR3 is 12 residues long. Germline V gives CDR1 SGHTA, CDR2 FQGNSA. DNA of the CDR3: TGTGCCAGCAGCCCACGGGACGGCGAGCAGTTCTTC. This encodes CASSPRDGEQFF.

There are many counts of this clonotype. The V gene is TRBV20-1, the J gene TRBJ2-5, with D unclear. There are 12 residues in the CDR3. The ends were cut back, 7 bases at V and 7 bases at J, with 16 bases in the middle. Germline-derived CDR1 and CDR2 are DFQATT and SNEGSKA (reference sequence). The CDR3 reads CSDLSEDGTQYF. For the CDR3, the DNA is TGCAGTGATTTATCGGAAGACGGGACCCAGTACTTC.

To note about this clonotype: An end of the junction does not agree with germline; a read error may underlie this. The CDR3 region has the DNA TGCGCCAGCAGCAGAGACAGTAACTATGGCTGCACCTTC. Protein product: CASSRDSNYGCTF. The V gene is TRBV5-1, the J gene TRBJ1-2; possibly TRBD1 for D (5 bases). The CDR3 spans 13 residues. Germline-derived CDR1 and CDR2 are SGHRS and YFSETQ.

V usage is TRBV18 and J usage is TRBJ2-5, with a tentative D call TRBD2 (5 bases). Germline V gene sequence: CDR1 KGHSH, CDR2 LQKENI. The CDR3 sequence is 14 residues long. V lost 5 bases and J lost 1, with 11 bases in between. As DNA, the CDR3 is TGTGCCAGCTCATTCGGACGGGGCCAAGAGACCCAGTACTTC. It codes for CASSFGRGQETQYF.

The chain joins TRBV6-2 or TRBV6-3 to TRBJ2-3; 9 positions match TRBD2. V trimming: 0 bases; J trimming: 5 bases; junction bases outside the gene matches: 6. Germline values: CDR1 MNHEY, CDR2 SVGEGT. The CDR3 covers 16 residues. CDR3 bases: TGTGCCAGCAGTTACTCTCCTAGCGGGATTTTAGATACGCAGTATTTT. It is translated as CASSYSPSGILDTQYF.

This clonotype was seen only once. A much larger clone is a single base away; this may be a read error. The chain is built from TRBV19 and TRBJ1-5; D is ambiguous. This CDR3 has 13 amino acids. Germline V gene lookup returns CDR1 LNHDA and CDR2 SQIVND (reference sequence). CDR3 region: CAGSIGGNQPQHF. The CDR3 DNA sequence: TGTGCCGGTAGTATTGGCGGGAATCAGCCCCAGCATTTT.